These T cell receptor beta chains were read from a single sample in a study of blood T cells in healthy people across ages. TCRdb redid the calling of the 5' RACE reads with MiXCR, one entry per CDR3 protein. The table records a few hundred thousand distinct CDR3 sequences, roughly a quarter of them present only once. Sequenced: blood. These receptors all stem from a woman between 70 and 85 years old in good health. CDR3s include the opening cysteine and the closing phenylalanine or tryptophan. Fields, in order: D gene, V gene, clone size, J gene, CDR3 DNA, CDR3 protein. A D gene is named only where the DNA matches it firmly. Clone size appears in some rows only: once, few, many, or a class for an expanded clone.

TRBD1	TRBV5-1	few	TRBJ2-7	TGCGCCAGCAGCGCTCAACAGGGGAACGAGCAGTACTTC	CASSAQQGNEQYF
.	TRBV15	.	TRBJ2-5	TGTGCCACCAGCTTCCGAAGGGGCGACCAAGAGACCCAGTACTTC	CATSFRRGDQETQYF
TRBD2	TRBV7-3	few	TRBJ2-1	TGTGCCAGCGGCTTACTAGGGACTACTACAAATGAGCAGTTCTTC	CASGLLGTTTNEQFF
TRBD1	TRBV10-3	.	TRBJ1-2	TGTGCCATCACCAGGGACAGAAACTATGGCTACACCTTC	CAITRDRNYGYTF
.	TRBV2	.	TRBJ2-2	TGTGCCAGCAGTGAAAGGACCCCCCGGGCCGGGGAGCTGTTTTTT	CASSERTPRAGELFF
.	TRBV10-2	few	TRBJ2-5	TGCGCCAGCAGTGAGTCGAGGGGAACGGAGACCCAGTACTTC	CASSESRGTETQYF
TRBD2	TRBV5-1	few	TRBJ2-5	TGCGCCAGCATGACCGGGACTAGCGTAGAGACCCAGTACTTC	CASMTGTSVETQYF
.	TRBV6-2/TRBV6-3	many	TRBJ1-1	TGTGCCAGCACCGGGCTTCGTATCCACACTGAAGCTTTCTTT	CASTGLRIHTEAFF
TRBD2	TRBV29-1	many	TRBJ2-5	TGCAGCGTGAGTAGCGGGCAAGAGACCCAGTACTTC	CSVSSGQETQYF
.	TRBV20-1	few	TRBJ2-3	TGCAGTGCTAGTAGTGACGCTGACTTCACAGATACGCAGTATTTT	CSASSDADFTDTQYF
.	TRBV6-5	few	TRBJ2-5	TGTGCCAGCAGTTTCGGGCGGGGATTAGAGACCCAGTACTTC	CASSFGRGLETQYF
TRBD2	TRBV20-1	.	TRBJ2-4	TGCAGTGCTGAAGGTAGCGGGAGGCTTACCAAAAACATTCAGTACTTC	CSAEGSGRLTKNIQYF
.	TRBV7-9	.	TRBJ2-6	TGTGCCAGCATCCAATCTGGGGCCAACGTCCTGACTTTC	CASIQSGANVLTF
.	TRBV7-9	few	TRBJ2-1	TGTGCCAGCAGCTTGTCTAGATTATACAATGAGCAGTTCTTC	CASSLSRLYNEQFF
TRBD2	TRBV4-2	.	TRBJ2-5	TGTGCCAGCAGCCAAGGAGAGGGACTAGATCAAGAGACCCAGTACTTC	CASSQGEGLDQETQYF
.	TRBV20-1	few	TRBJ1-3	TGCAGTGCTAGAGGCAGGCCCCCTCTAAACACCATATATTTT	CSARGRPPLNTIYF
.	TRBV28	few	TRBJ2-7	TGTGCCAGCAGTTTACGTATACCCGGCTACGAGCAGTACTTC	CASSLRIPGYEQYF
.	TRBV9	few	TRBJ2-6	TGTGCCAGCAGTTCAAGCTTTTCCTCTGGGGCCAACGTCCTGACTTTC	CASSSSFSSGANVLTF
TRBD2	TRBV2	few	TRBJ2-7	TGTGCCAGCAGTGAACGCTCACTAGCGGGATACGAGCAGTACTTC	CASSERSLAGYEQYF
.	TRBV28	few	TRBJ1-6	TGTGCCAGCAGTCCTCCGGGACGGAGCTCCTATAATTCACCCCTCCACTTT	CASSPPGRSSYNSPLHF
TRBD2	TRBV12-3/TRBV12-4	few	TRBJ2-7	TGTGCCAGCAGTTTCTCTAGCGGGGGGAGCTATGAGGCGCAGTACTTC	CASSFSSGGSYEAQYF
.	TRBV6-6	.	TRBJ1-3	TGTGCCAGCAGAGACAGTGATGCTGGAAACACCATATATTTT	CASRDSDAGNTIYF
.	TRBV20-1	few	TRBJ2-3	TGCAGTGCTAGTAGGGCTGGGGGCAGCACAGATACGCAGTATTTT	CSASRAGGSTDTQYF
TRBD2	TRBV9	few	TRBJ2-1	TGTGCCAGCAGCTCATCAGGGACAAGGGGACTAGCGAGCCAACCTGAGCAGTTCTTC	CASSSSGTRGLASQPEQFF
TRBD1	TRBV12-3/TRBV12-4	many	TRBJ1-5	TGTGCCAGCAGTACCTCCGCAAAACAGGGGGCAGGTCAGCCCCAGCATTTT	CASSTSAKQGAGQPQHF
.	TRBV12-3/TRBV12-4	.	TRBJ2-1	TGTGCCAGCAGTTTTGCGAGTGAGCAGTTCTTC	CASSFASEQFF
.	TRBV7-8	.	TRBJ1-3	TGTGCCAGCAGCTTAGGAACCGGAAACACCATATATTTT	CASSLGTGNTIYF
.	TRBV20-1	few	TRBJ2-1	TGCAGTGCTGTAGACCACGAGCAGTTCTTC	CSAVDHEQFF
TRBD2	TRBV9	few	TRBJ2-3	TGTGCCAGCAGCCCTTTCGGGGGGAGCGGGATAGCAGATACGCAGTATTTT	CASSPFGGSGIADTQYF
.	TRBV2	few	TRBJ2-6	TGTGCCAGCAGTTCACCGGACACTGGGGCCAACGTCCTGACTTTC	CASSSPDTGANVLTF
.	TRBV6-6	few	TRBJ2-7	TGTGCCAGCACTATAGGGACCTACGAGCAGTACTTC	CASTIGTYEQYF
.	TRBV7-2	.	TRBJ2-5	TGTGCCAGCAGCCCTAGTAGGACCGAGACCCAGTACTTC	CASSPSRTETQYF
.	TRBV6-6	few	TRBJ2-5	TGTGCCAGCAGCGACGGACAGACTACCTACGAGGGGCAGTACTTC	CASSDGQTTYEGQYF
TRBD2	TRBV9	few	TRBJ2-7	TGTGCCAGCAGCCCACGAGGTAGCGGGAGTGGTTCCTACGAGCAGTACTTC	CASSPRGSGSGSYEQYF
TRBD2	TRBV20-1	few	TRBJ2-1	TGCAGTGCTTGGACTAGCGGGAGCAATGAGCAGTTCTTC	CSAWTSGSNEQFF
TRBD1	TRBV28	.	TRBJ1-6	TGTGCCAGCAGTGCCGGGACAGGGGCTAATTCACCCCTCCACTTT	CASSAGTGANSPLHF